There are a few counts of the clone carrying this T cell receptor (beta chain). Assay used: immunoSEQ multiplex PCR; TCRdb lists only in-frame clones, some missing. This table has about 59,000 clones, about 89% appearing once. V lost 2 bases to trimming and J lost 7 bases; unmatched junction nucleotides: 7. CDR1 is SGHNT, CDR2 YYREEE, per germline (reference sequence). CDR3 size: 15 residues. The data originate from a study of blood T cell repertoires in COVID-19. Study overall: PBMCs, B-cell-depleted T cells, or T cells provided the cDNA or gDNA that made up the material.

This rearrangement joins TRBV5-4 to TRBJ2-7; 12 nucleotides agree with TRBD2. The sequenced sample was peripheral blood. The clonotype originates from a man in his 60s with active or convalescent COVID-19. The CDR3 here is CASSLDSGLAGEQYF. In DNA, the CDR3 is TGTGCCAGCAGCTTAGACTCCGGACTAGCGGGGGAGCAGTACTTC. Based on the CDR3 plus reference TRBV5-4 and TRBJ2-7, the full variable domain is ETGVTQSPTHLIKTRGQQVTLRCSSQSGHNTVSWYQQALGQGPQFIFQYYREEENGRGNFPPRFSGLQFPNYSSELNVNALELDDSALYLCASSLDSGLAGEQYFGPGTRLTVT.